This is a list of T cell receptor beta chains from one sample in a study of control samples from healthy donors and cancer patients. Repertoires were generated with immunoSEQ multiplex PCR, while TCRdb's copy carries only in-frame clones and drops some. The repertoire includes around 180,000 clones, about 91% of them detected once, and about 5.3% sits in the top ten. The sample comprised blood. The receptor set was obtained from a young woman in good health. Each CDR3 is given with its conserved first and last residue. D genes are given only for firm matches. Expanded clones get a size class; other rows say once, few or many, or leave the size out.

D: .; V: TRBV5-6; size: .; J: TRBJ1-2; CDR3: CASSLVDRINYGYTF; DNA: TGTGCCAGCAGCTTGGTAGACAGGATTAACTATGGCTACACCTTC
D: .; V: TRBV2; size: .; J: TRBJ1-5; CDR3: CASREIGAGNQPQHF; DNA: TGTGCCAGCAGGGAGATAGGTGCGGGCAATCAGCCCCAGCATTTT
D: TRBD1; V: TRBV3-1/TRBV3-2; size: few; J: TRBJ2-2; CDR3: CASTLATGTGKLFF; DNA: TGTGCCAGCACCCTCGCGACAGGGACAGGGAAGCTGTTTTTT
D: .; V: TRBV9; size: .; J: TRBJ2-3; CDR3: CASSVDQGPGTQYF; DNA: TGTGCCAGCAGCGTAGACCAGGGGCCGGGTACGCAGTATTTT
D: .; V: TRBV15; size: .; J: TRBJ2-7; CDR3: CATSRDRGWGSSYEQYF; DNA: TGTGCCACCAGCAGAGATAGGGGATGGGGCTCCTCTTACGAGCAGTACTTC
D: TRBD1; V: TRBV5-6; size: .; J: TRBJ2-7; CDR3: CASSTGTGAYEQYF; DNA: TGTGCCAGCAGCACCGGGACAGGGGCCTACGAGCAGTACTTC
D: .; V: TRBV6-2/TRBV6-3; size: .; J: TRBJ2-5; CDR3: CASSSIGDPKETQYF; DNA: TGTGCCAGCAGCTCTATAGGGGATCCGAAAGAGACCCAGTACTTC
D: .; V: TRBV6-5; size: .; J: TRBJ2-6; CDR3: CASRNTDSGANVLTF; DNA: TGTGCCAGCAGAAACACGGACTCTGGGGCCAACGTCCTGACTTTC
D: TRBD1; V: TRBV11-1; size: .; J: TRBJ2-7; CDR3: CASSLAETGWIEQYF; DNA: TGTGCCAGCAGCTTAGCGGAGACAGGGTGGATCGAGCAGTACTTC
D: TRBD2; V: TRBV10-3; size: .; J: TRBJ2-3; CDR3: CAISDLREALGDTQYF; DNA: TGTGCCATCAGTGATTTGCGGGAGGCCCTGGGAGATACGCAGTATTTT
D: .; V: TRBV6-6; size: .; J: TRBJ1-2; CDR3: CASRRFATGRFNYGYTF; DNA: TGTGCCAGCAGGCGATTTGCGACAGGAAGATTTAACTATGGCTACACCTTC
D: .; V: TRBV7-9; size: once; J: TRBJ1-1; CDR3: CASSLEGVRAFF; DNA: TGTGCCAGCAGCTTAGAGGGGGTCAGAGCTTTCTTT
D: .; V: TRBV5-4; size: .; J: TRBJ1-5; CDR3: CASSLGPALDQPQHF; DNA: TGTGCCAGCAGCTTGGGACCGGCCCTCGATCAGCCCCAGCATTTT
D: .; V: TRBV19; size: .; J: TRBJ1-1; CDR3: CASSIAEGGWGTEAFF; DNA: TGTGCCAGTAGTATAGCTGAAGGGGGTTGGGGCACTGAAGCTTTCTTT
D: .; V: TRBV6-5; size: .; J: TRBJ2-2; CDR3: CASTRVGNGELFF; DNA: TGTGCCAGCACCCGGGTAGGGAACGGGGAGCTGTTTTTT
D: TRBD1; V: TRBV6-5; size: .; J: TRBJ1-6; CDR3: CASRYPGQGASPLHF; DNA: TGTGCCAGCAGGTACCCGGGACAGGGGGCATCACCCCTCCACTTT
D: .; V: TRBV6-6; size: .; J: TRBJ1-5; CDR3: CASRRRQWDQPQHF; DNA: TGTGCCAGCAGACGGCGACAGTGGGATCAGCCCCAGCATTTT
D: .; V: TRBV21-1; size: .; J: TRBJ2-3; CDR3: CASSKARPYRGPDTQYF; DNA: TGTGCCAGCAGCAAAGCCCGTCCCTACAGGGGGCCAGATACGCAGTATTTT
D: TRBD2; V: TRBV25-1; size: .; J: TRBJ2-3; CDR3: CASSGTSAKEDTQYF; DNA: TGTGCCAGCAGTGGGACTAGCGCTAAAGAAGATACGCAGTATTTT
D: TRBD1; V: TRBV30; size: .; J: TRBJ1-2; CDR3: CAWSSSDRGQGYTF; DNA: TGTGCCTGGAGTTCTTCGGACAGGGGGCAAGGCTACACCTTC
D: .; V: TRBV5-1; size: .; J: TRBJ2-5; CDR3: CASSLTGPPESETQYF; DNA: TGCGCCAGCAGCTTGACGGGGCCACCGGAGAGCGAGACCCAGTACTTC
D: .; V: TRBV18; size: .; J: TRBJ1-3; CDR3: CASSPLNTGQGLSGNTIYF; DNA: TGTGCCAGCTCACCACTTAACACCGGGCAGGGGCTATCTGGAAACACCATATATTTT
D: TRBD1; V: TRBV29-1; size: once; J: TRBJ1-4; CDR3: CSVGTGSRTNEKLFF; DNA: TGCAGCGTCGGGACAGGGAGTCGAACTAATGAAAAACTGTTTTTT
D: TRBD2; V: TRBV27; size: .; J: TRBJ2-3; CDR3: CASSPSPGLAATDTQYF; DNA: TGTGCCAGCAGCCCGAGCCCGGGACTAGCGGCGACAGATACGCAGTATTTT
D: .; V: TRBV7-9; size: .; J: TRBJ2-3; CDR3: CASPNPGESTDTQYF; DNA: TGTGCCAGCCCCAACCCGGGGGAAAGCACAGATACGCAGTATTTT
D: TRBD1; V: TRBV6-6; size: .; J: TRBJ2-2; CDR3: CASSSMPGQGATSSNTGELFF; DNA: TGTGCCAGCAGCTCTATGCCGGGACAGGGGGCGACTAGCTCCAACACCGGGGAGCTGTTTTTT
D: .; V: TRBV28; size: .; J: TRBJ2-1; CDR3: CASSLWFASENGNEQFF; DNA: TGTGCCAGCAGTTTATGGTTTGCTAGCGAGAACGGGAATGAGCAGTTCTTC
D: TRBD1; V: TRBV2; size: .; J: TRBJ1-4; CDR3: CASRPRTGVIEKLFF; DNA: TGTGCCAGCAGACCCAGGACAGGTGTTATTGAAAAACTGTTTTTT
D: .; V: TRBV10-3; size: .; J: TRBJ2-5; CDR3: CAISPARVGETQYF; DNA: TGTGCCATCAGTCCAGCCAGGGTCGGAGAGACCCAGTACTTC
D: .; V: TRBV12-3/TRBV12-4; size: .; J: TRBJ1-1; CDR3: CASTGQLNTEAFF; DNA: TGTGCCAGTACGGGACAACTGAACACTGAAGCTTTCTTT
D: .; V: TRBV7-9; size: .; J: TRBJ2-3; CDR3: CASSLQGGVDTQYF; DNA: TGTGCCAGCAGCTTACAGGGGGGCGTTGATACGCAGTATTTT
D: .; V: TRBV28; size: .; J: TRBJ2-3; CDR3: CASSTPSAGWSRFADTQYF; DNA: TGTGCCAGCAGTACGCCCTCCGCAGGGTGGTCACGTTTTGCAGATACGCAGTATTTT
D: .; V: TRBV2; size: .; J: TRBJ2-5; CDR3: CASGGPSQETQYF; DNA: TGTGCCAGCGGGGGGCCCAGCCAAGAGACCCAGTACTTC
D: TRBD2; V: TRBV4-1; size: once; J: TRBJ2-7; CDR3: CASSQAGGGYEQYF; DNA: TGCGCCAGCAGCCAAGCGGGGGGGGGCTACGAGCAGTACTTC
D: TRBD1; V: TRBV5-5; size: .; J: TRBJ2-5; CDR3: CASSFTPTGRETQYF; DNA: TGTGCCAGCAGCTTTACTCCGACAGGGCGAGAGACCCAGTACTTC
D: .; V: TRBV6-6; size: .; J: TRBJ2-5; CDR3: CASSYDSLLETQYF; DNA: TGTGCCAGCAGTTACGACTCCCTATTGGAGACCCAGTACTTC
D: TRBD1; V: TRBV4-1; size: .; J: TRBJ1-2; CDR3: CASSPRQGADYGYTF; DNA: TGCGCCAGCAGCCCACGACAGGGGGCGGACTATGGCTACACCTTC
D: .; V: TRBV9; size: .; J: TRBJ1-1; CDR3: CASSVATGQDGTEAFF; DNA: TGTGCCAGCAGCGTAGCTACAGGGCAGGACGGCACTGAAGCTTTCTTT
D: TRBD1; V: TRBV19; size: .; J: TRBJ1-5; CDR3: CASSPLGQVFNQPQHF; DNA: TGTGCCAGTAGTCCTTTGGGACAGGTCTTTAATCAGCCCCAGCATTTT